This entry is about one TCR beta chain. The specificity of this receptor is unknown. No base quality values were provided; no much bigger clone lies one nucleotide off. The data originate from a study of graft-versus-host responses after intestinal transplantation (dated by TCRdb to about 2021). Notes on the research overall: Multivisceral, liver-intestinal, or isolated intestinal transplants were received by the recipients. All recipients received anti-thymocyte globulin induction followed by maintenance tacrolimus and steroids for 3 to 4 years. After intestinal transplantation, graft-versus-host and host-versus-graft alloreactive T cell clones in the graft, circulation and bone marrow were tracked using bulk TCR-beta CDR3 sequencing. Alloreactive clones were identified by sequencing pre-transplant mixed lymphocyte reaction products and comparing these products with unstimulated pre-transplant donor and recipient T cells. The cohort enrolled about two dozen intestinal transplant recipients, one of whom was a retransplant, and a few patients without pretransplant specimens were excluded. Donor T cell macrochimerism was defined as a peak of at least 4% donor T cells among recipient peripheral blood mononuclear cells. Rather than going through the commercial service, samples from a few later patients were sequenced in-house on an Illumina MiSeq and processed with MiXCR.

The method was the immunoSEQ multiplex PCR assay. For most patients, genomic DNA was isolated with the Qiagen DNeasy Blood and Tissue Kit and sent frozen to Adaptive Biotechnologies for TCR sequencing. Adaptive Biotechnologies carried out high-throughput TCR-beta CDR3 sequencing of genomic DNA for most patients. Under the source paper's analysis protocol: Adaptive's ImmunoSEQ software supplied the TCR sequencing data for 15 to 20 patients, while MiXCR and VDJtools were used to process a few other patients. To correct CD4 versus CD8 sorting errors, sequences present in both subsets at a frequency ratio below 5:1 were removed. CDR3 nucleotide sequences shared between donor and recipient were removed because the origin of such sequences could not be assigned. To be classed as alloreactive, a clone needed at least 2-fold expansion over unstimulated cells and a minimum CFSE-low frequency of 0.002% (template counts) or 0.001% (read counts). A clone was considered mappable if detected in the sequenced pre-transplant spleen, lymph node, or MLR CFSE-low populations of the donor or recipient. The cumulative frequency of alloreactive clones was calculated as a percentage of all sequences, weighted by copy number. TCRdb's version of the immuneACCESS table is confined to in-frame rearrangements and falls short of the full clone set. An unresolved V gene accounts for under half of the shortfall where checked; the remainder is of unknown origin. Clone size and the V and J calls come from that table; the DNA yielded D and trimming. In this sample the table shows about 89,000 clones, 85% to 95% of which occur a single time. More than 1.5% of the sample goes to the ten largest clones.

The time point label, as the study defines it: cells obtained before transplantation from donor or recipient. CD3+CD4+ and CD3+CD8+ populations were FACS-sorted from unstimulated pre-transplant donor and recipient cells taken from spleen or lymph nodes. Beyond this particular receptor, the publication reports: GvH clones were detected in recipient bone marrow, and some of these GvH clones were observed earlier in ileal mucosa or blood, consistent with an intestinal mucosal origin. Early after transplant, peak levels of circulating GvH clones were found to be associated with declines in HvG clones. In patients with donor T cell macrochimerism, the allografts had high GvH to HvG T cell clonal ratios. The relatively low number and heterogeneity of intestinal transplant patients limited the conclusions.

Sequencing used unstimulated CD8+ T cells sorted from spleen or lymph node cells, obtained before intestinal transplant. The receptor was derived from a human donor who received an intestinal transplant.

The sequence in DNA is TGTGCCAGCAGCTTAGTTAGGGGCAGCACAGATACGCAGTATTTT. Its translation reads: CASSLVRGSTDTQYF. The chain was built from TRBV7-8 and TRBJ2-3; perhaps TRBD1 is the D gene, with 5 bases matching. The germline V gene sets CDR1 to SGHVS and CDR2 to FQNEAQ. From its cysteine to its phenylalanine, the CDR3 spans 15 amino acids. Of all the DNA, just the CDR3 is kept, 45 bases in frame from base 1. V was cut back by 1 base and J by 0 bases, leaving a gap of 8 bases between them.